Included here is one T cell receptor (beta chain) sequence, with context. Source study methods: By means of reference gene primer amplification, nucleated cell counts were estimated. Sequencing used immunoSEQ multiplex PCR; TCRdb keeps in-frame clones, though not all of them. V and J calls and clone size are given by that table; D and trimming were obtained from the DNA. The table lists tens of thousands of clones, around 84% of them singletons. This CDR3 has 12 residues. Germline CDR1 and CDR2: GTSNPN and SVGIG (reference sequence). V lost 3 bases, J lost 2 bases, and 7 bases lay in between. This entry comes from a study of blood T cell repertoires in COVID-19. Study background: Material from acute and convalescent COVID-19 was sourced from the United States, Italy and Spain. In each case, the material was cDNA or gDNA derived from T cells, B-cell-depleted T cells, or PBMCs.

Sequencing used peripheral blood. The sequence came from a man of 80 years or more with active COVID-19. V usage is TRBV30 and J usage is TRBJ2-5; D perhaps matches TRBD2 (5 bases). CDR3: CAWREVQETQYF. The CDR3 DNA reads as TGTGCCTGGAGGGAGGTTCAAGAGACCCAGTACTTC.